This TCR beta chain was sequenced for a study of T cells and Merkel cell carcinoma outcomes. Broader study findings: Repertoire plus T-cell density reportedly predicted Merkel cell carcinoma outcomes.

The length of the CDR3 is 15 residues. Germline trimming cut 7 bases from V and 6 bases from J; bases unmatched to any gene: 14. The germline gives CDR1 MNHEY, CDR2 SVGAGI. Points on this clone: Its matching antigen is unknown.

This table comes from immunoSEQ multiplex PCR, and its TCRdb copy is limited to in-frame clones, with some not included. The sample gives 15,000 to 17,000 clones, 87% of which show up once; around 7.9% is in the top ten. The sample was tumor tissue from Merkel cell carcinoma. This TCR came from a human donor with Merkel cell carcinoma. The chain recombines TRBV6-5 with TRBJ1-2, with 7 nucleotides matching TRBD1. As DNA, the CDR3 is TGTGCCAGCATCCCCCGCCGGGCAGGGGGTAATGGCTACACCTTC. As protein: CASIPRRAGGNGYTF.